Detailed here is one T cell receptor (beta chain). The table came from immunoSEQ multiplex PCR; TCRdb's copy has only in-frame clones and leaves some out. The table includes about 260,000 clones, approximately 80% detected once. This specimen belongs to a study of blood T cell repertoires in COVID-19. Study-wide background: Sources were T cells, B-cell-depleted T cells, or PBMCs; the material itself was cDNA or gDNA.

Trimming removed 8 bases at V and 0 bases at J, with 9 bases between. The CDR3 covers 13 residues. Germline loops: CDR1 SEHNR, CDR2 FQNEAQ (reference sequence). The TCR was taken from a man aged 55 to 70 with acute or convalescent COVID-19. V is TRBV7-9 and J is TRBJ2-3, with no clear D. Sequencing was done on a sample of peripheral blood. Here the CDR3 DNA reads TGTGCCAGCCAGGTGACAAGCACAGATACGCAGTATTTT. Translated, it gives CASQVTSTDTQYF.